The 20 T cell receptor beta chains below come from one sample, sequenced in a study of identical twins. Each CDR3 protein is one row after TCRdb ran MiXCR on the 5' RACE reads. The sample holds roughly 230,000 distinct CDR3 sequences, about 8.3% seen once. These data also formed part of another study, on yellow fever vaccine responses in identical twins.

Sequences were obtained from CD8+ T cells sorted from blood. These receptors came from a woman between 18 and 30 years old in good health.

V gene TRBV11-2 combines with J gene TRBJ2-7, with D possibly TRBD1 on 5 matching bases. Trimming removed 3 bases from V and 3 bases from J, with 12 bases in between. Per the germline V gene, CDR1 is SGHAT and CDR2 is FQNNGV. This CDR3 is built from 14 residues. In DNA form, the CDR3 reads TGTGCCAGCAGCTTTGGAGACAGCGTCTACGAGCAGTACTTC. Residues: CASSFGDSVYEQYF. Full variable domain (rest looked up from reference TRBV11-2 and TRBJ2-7): EAGVAQSPRYKIIEKRQSVAFWCNPISGHATLYWYQQILGQGPKLLIQFQNNGVVDDSQLPKDRFSAERLKGVDSTLKIQPAKLEDSAVYLCASSFGDSVYEQYFGPGTRLTVT.

This clonotype was seen only a few times. The V call is TRBV6-1, the J call TRBJ2-5; tentative D call: TRBD2 (6 bases). CDR3 length: 18 residues. V was clipped by 6 bases and J by 4 bases, with 27 bases between them. Germline assignment: CDR1 MNHNS and CDR2 SASEGT. The CDR3 DNA follows: TGTGCCAGCAGGGAGGGAGTTTTAGAGCGGTCGACGAGAGAGACCCAGTACTTC. This encodes CASREGVLERSTRETQYF.

This clonotype was recorded a few times. This chain connects TRBV12-3 or TRBV12-4 to TRBJ1-1, with TRBD1 matching 9 bases. J gave up 3 bases and V 4 bases, and 0 bases lay outside the gene matches. The CDR3 has 13 amino acids. CDR3 coding DNA: TGTGCCAGCAGTTGGGACAGGGACACTGAAGCTTTCTTT. Translating it yields CASSWDRDTEAFF.

This clonotype was seen more than once but under ten times. The J gene is TRBJ2-3, the V gene TRBV6-2 or TRBV6-3, with 13 bases aligning to TRBD2. This CDR3 has 16 residues. CDR1 is MNHEY and CDR2 is SVGEGT in the germline V gene. V trimming: 5 bases; J trimming: 5 bases; junction bases outside the gene matches: 7. CDR3 DNA sequence: TGTGCCAGCAGTAAAACTAGCGGGGGGGCCAAAGATACGCAGTATTTT. Amino acid sequence: CASSKTSGGAKDTQYF.

The V call is TRBV7-8, the J call TRBJ1-1; D is unresolved. The CDR3 spans 16 residues. Looked up from germline, CDR1 is SGHVS and CDR2 is FQNEAQ. V was shortened by 5 bases and J by 0 bases, with 16 bases between the two germline ends. CDR3 sequence (DNA): TGTGCCAGCAGCCCTCATGAGGGCGATTTGAACACTGAAGCTTTCTTT. This sequence encodes CASSPHEGDLNTEAFF.

In its sample, this clonotype was seen many times. This chain uses TRBV4-3 with TRBJ2-1, with no clear D. There are 13 residues in the CDR3. Germline CDR1 and CDR2: LGHNA and YSLEER. V was shortened by 1 base and J by 10 bases, with 11 bases between the two germline ends. The CDR3 sequence is CASSQGLAEEQFF. The CDR3 DNA is TGCGCCAGCAGCCAAGGTCTCGCGGAGGAGCAGTTCTTC.

This rearrangement joins TRBV4-1 to TRBJ2-1; maybe TRBD2 (6 bases). CDR3 size: 16 residues. Germline V gene sequence: CDR1 MGHRA, CDR2 YSYEKL. The V and J ends lost 2 bases and 8 bases respectively, with 19 bases between them. The CDR3 sequence is CASSQLRDSRGDEQFF. The CDR3, as DNA: TGCGCCAGCAGCCAACTCCGGGACTCCCGTGGGGATGAGCAGTTCTTC.

A few counts support this clonotype. The junction departs from the called germline gene at one end, perhaps through a read error. This chain connects TRBV28 to TRBJ2-7, with a possible D match to TRBD1 (6 bases). The CDR3 is made up of 11 amino acids. From germline, CDR1 is MDHEN and CDR2 SYDVKM. Here the CDR3 DNA reads TGTGCCAGCGGAAGACAGGTGTCCCCTTTCTTC. It is translated as CASGRQVSPFF.

The gene calls are TRBV27 and TRBJ2-3; 11 nucleotides align to TRBD2. CDR3 length: 16 residues. Germline V gene lookup returns CDR1 MNHEY and CDR2 SMNVEV (reference sequence). Unmatched junction bases numbered 7, after V lost 7 bases and J lost 1 base. The chain's CDR3 is CASKETSGARTDTQYF. The CDR3 region has the DNA TGTGCCAGCAAGGAGACTAGCGGGGCCCGCACAGATACGCAGTATTTT.

A few counts support this clonotype. CDR3 sequence reads: CASSQETGRTYNEQFF. As DNA, the CDR3 is TGTGCCAGCAGCCAAGAGACAGGACGAACCTACAATGAGCAGTTCTTC. The V and J genes are TRBV3-1 and TRBJ2-1; D possibly corresponds to TRBD1 (6 bases). CDR1 is LGHDT, CDR2 YNNKEL, per germline (reference sequence). Trimming stripped 0 bases from V and 2 bases from J, with 11 bases between. This CDR3 is 16 amino acids long.

The chain couples TRBV6-6 to TRBJ2-5; D is unclear. The CDR3 runs 13 residues. CDR1 MNHNY and CDR2 SVGAGI come from the germline V gene (reference sequence). The ends were cut back, 2 bases at V and 4 bases at J, with 8 bases in the middle. The CDR3 here is CASSYTQLETQYF. The CDR3 DNA follows: TGTGCCAGCAGTTACACCCAACTAGAGACCCAGTACTTC.

The chain joins TRBV7-8 to TRBJ1-5, with 9 bases that match TRBD1. V lost 1 base to trimming and J lost 0 bases; unmatched junction nucleotides: 7. Germline V gene data show CDR1 as SGHVS and CDR2 as FQNEAQ. The CDR3 is 18 residues long. The chain's CDR3 is CASSLVGQGQYSNQPQHF. CDR3 DNA: TGTGCCAGCAGCTTAGTGGGACAGGGACAATATAGCAATCAGCCCCAGCATTTT. The whole variable domain, filled in from reference TRBV7-8 and TRBJ1-5, reads GAGVSQSPRYKVAKRGQDVALRCDPISGHVSLFWYQQALGQGPEFLTYFQNEAQLDKSGLPSDRFFAERPEGSVSTLKIQRTQQEDSAVYLCASSLVGQGQYSNQPQHFGDGTRLSIL.

Many counts were recorded for this clonotype. This chain joins TRBV7-6 and TRBJ2-5; either TRBD1 or TRBD2 may fit D (5 bases each). The V end lost 5 bases, the J end lost 2 bases, and 15 bases lay between the germline ends. The CDR3 runs to 15 residues. Germline CDR1 SGHVS, CDR2 FNYEAQ. Here the CDR3 DNA reads TGTGCCAGCAGCCTTCTTCCGGGACGTCAAGAGACCCAGTACTTC. Translation: CASSLLPGRQETQYF.

The rearrangement links TRBV7-6 to TRBJ2-1; the D gene is possibly TRBD1 (6 bases). The CDR3 is made up of 15 amino acids. Trimming removed 7 bases at V and 4 bases at J, with 17 bases between. Germline-derived CDR1 and CDR2 are SGHVS and FNYEAQ. CDR3 region: CASTLGQGQYNEQFF. CDR3 coding DNA: TGTGCCAGCACCCTGGGGCAGGGGCAATACAATGAGCAGTTCTTC.

This clonotype was detected a few times. V and J are TRBV27 and TRBJ2-1; 11 bases are shared with TRBD2. The V gene's germline CDR1 is MNHEY and CDR2 SMNVEV (reference sequence). This CDR3 spans 16 amino acids. V shed 5 bases, J shed 5 bases, and the junction held 8 bases outside the gene matches. CDR3 protein: CASSQPTSGTDNEQFF. Here the CDR3 DNA reads TGTGCCAGCAGTCAGCCGACTAGCGGGACGGACAATGAGCAGTTCTTC.

Notes on this clonotype: One junction end disagrees with the germline gene, perhaps due to a read error. This sequence joins TRBV7-7 and TRBJ2-2; 10 bases align to TRBD2. The CDR3 consists of 17 residues. Per germline, CDR1 SSHAT and CDR2 FNYEAQ (reference sequence). In nucleotides, the CDR3 is TGTGCTAGCAGCCTGATTAGCGGGGGGCGAGGAACCGGGGAGCTGTTTTTT. This gives the protein CASSLISGGRGTGELFF.

The CDR3 nucleotides read TGCAGCGTCGCCGGGACTAGCGTCTACGAGCAGTACTTC. Its translation: CSVAGTSVYEQYF. The gene calls are TRBV29-1 and TRBJ2-7, with TRBD2 identical over 10 bases. V trimming: 6 bases; J trimming: 3 bases; junction bases outside the gene matches: 5. The CDR3 is made up of 13 amino acids. Germline values: CDR1 SQVTM, CDR2 ANQGSEA.

This clonotype showed up many times. This sequence joins TRBV29-1 and TRBJ2-7; 12 nucleotides align to TRBD2. Germline CDR1 and CDR2: SQVTM and ANQGSEA. V lost 6 bases and J lost 2; bases outside the gene matches: 11. The CDR3 has 16 residues. CDR3 protein: CSVSRSTSGRTYEQYF. As DNA, the CDR3 is TGCAGCGTCTCACGATCGACTAGCGGGAGAACCTACGAGCAGTACTTC.

This clonotype was observed at least ten times. The chain joins TRBV3-1 to TRBJ1-5; 7 positions match TRBD1. The V and J ends lost 0 bases and 7 bases, in that order; junction bases with no gene match: 3. Germline V gene lookup returns CDR1 LGHDT and CDR2 YNNKEL (reference sequence). There are 14 residues in the CDR3. The CDR3: CASSQEAGGQPQHF. The CDR3 nucleotides read TGTGCCAGCAGCCAAGAAGCAGGGGGGCAGCCCCAGCATTTT.

This sequence joins TRBV7-2 and TRBJ2-3; TRBD1 might be the D (6 bases). This CDR3 comprises 14 residues. The ends were cut back, 7 bases at V and 4 bases at J, with 15 bases in the middle. CDR1 SGHTA and CDR2 FQGNSA come from the germline V gene. The CDR3 region has the DNA TGTGCCAGCACCAAGGGGGACCGCGCAGATACGCAGTATTTT. This translates into CASTKGDRADTQYF.